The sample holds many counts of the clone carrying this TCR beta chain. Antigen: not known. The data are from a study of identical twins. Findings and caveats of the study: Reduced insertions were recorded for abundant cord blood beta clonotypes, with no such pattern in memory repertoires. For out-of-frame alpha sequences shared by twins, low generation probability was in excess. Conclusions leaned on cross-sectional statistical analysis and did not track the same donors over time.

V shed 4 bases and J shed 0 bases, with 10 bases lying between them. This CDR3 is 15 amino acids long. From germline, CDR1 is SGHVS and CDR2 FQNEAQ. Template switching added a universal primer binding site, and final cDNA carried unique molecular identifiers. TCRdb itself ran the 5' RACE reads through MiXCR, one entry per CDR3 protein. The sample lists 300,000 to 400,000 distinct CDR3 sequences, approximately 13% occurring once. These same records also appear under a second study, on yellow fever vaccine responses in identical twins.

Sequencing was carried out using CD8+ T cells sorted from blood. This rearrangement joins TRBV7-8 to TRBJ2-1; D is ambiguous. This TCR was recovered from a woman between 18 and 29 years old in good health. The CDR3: CASSSYFSSYNEQFF. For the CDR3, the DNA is TGTGCCAGCAGCTCGTATTTCAGCTCCTACAATGAGCAGTTCTTC. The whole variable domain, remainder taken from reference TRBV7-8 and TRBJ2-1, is GAGVSQSPRYKVAKRGQDVALRCDPISGHVSLFWYQQALGQGPEFLTYFQNEAQLDKSGLPSDRFFAERPEGSVSTLKIQRTQQEDSAVYLCASSSYFSSYNEQFFGPGTRLTVL.